This entry lists 23 T cell receptor beta chains sequenced from one sample in a study of response to subunit inactivated influenza vaccine. MiXCR was run by TCRdb on the RT-PCR reads, yielding one entry per CDR3 protein. The table records about 540,000 distinct CDR3 sequences, approximately 24% of them present only once. The same sample was also used in a study of T cells expressing NK-cell markers. That source notes: Making the TCR beta cDNA relied on 5'RACE template switching with UMIs.

Sequenced here: CD4+ T cells sorted from PBMCs, sampled approximately 13 days after vaccination. These receptors were taken from a man between 50 and 59 years old who received an inactivated influenza vaccine.

In its sample, this clonotype was seen a few times. This chain links TRBV5-5 with TRBJ1-6, with D possibly TRBD1 on 6 matching bases. From germline, CDR1 is SGHKS and CDR2 YYEKEE (reference sequence). This CDR3 has 15 residues. Trimming took off 2 bases at V and 7 bases at J, with 13 bases between the two ends. Written as DNA, the CDR3 is TGTGCCAGCAGCTTAACGACAGGCGTAAATTCACCCCTCCACTTT. It codes for CASSLTTGVNSPLHF.

In this sample, this clonotype turned up a few times. The chain employs TRBV7-2 and TRBJ2-2; D possibly corresponds to TRBD2 (5 bases). V lost 2 bases and J lost 1, with 11 bases in between. The CDR3 extends over 16 amino acids. The germline CDR1 and CDR2 sequences are SGHTA and FQGNSA. The DNA for the CDR3 is TGTGCCAGCAGCTTAATCGGGGTACAGAACACCGGGGAGCTGTTTTTT. Its translation: CASSLIGVQNTGELFF.

This rearrangement joins TRBV9 to TRBJ2-2, with D possibly matching TRBD2 (5 bases). Trimming cost V 4 bases and J 0 bases, with 16 bases left between them. The CDR3 is made up of 17 amino acids. Germline V gene sequence: CDR1 SGDLS, CDR2 YYNGEE. The CDR3 nucleotides are TGTGCCAGCAGCACCTCTACCGGGATAACGAACACCGGGGAGCTGTTTTTT. This translates into CASSTSTGITNTGELFF.

The chain recombines TRBV7-9 with TRBJ2-1; 9 bases agree with TRBD2. CDR1 is SEHNR, CDR2 FQNEAQ, per germline (reference sequence). The ends lost 5 bases at V and 10 bases at J; junction bases unmatched: 12. The CDR3 spans 15 residues. The CDR3 DNA reads as TGTGCCAGCAGCCCTCGGGCGGGGGGGCAAGAGGAGCAGTTCTTC. This gives the protein CASSPRAGGQEEQFF.

A word on this clonotype: An end of the junction differs from the germline gene, which may be a read error. The chain combines TRBV24-1 with TRBJ2-3, with 10 bases that match TRBD1. The CDR3 covers 18 residues. Germline V gives CDR1 KGHDR, CDR2 SFDVKD. The DNA of the CDR3 is TGTGCCACCAGTGCCCCCCCGGGACAGGGGAGTGGCACAGATACGCCGTATTTT. This gives the protein CATSAPPGQGSGTDTPYF.

This clonotype was seen a few times. The chain is built from TRBV7-9 and TRBJ2-1; TRBD2 matches 12 bases. Germline CDR1 reads SEHNR; CDR2 reads FQNEAQ (reference sequence). Trimming removed 4 bases from V and 10 bases from J; junction bases left unmatched: 5. This CDR3 has 14 amino acids. The CDR3 nucleotides are TGTGCCAGCAGCTCGGGACTAGCGGGCGGGGAGCAGTTCTTC. Amino acids: CASSSGLAGGEQFF.

This rearrangement joins TRBV20-1 to TRBJ2-1; D remains ambiguous. Germline V gives CDR1 DFQATT, CDR2 SNEGSKA (reference sequence). CDR3 length equals 17 residues. The V end lost 7 bases, the J end lost 0 bases, and 22 bases lay between the germline ends. The CDR3 reads CSGTLSMTFSSYNEQFF. The CDR3 nucleotides read TGCAGTGGCACACTAAGCATGACGTTTAGCTCCTACAATGAGCAGTTCTTC.

The chain links TRBV25-1 to TRBJ2-1, with D possibly matching TRBD1 (5 bases). Germline-derived CDR1 and CDR2 are MGHDK and SYGVNS. The CDR3 is made up of 15 amino acids. Between the trimmed V and J ends, which lost 1 base and 3 bases, there was a span of 10 bases. The CDR3 region has the DNA TGTGCCAGCAGTGAATTTGCAGGGTACTACAATGAGCAGTTCTTC. Translation gives CASSEFAGYYNEQFF.

This clonotype was counted a few times. This chain links TRBV4-1 with TRBJ2-5; 9 nucleotides agree with TRBD1. The trim removed 0 bases at V and 5 bases at J, leaving 7 bases unmatched. The V gene's germline CDR1 is MGHRA and CDR2 YSYEKL. The CDR3 runs 16 residues. This CDR3 reads CASSQDATGGWETQYF. The CDR3 bases are TGCGCCAGCAGCCAAGATGCGACAGGGGGTTGGGAGACCCAGTACTTC.

J is TRBJ2-3 and V is TRBV18; TRBD2 might be the D (6 bases). The ends were cut back, 2 bases at V and 4 bases at J, with 16 bases in the middle. CDR3 length: 16 amino acids. Germline lookup yields CDR1 KGHSH and CDR2 LQKENI. CDR3 sequence (DNA): TGTGCCAGCTCACCAAAGTCCGGGAGTAGCGCAGATACGCAGTATTTT. It codes for CASSPKSGSSADTQYF.

The chain is built from TRBV4-3 and TRBJ2-2; D tentatively reads TRBD1 or TRBD2 (5 bases each). This CDR3 is built from 17 residues. Germline-derived CDR1 and CDR2 are LGHNA and YSLEER. V shed 2 bases and J shed 5 bases, with 18 bases lying between them. DNA for the CDR3: TGCGCCAGCAGCCAACGCCCTGGGGGAGCTACTACCGGGGAGCTGTTTTTT. It is translated as CASSQRPGGATTGELFF.

This clonotype was detected only a few times. The chain recombines TRBV7-3 with TRBJ2-1; a possible D gene is TRBD1 (5 bases). The CDR3 runs to 15 residues. Germline CDR1 and CDR2: SGHTA and FQGTGA. Trimming removed 0 bases from V and 4 bases from J, with 10 bases in between. CDR3 DNA sequence: TGTGCCAGCAGCTTAACGGTGGACACATACAATGAGCAGTTCTTC. Residues: CASSLTVDTYNEQFF.

V gene TRBV3-1 combines with J gene TRBJ1-3; D gene uncertain. The CDR3 is made up of 12 amino acids. The germline gives CDR1 LGHDT, CDR2 YNNKEL (reference sequence). The V end was cut by 10 bases, the J end by 3 bases, with 10 bases between. The CDR3 spells CATNSNGNTIYF. The CDR3, as DNA: TGTGCCACCAACTCGAATGGAAACACCATATATTTT.

The chain combines TRBV7-2 with TRBJ2-3; 7 nucleotides line up with TRBD2. CDR3 length equals 13 residues. CDR1 and CDR2 (germline): SGHTA, FQGNSA. V gave up 1 base and J gave up 7 bases; unmatched junction bases: 2. This chain's CDR3 is CASSLERGHTQYF. The CDR3 DNA reads TGTGCCAGCAGCTTAGAGCGGGGCCATACGCAGTATTTT.

V is TRBV6-1 and J is TRBJ2-7, with D perhaps assigned TRBD1 or TRBD2 (6 bases each). The CDR3 runs to 15 residues. The V gene's germline CDR1 is MNHNS and CDR2 SASEGT. Trimming shortened V by 10 bases and J by 0 bases, and 19 bases separated the two germline ends. The CDR3 nucleotides read TGTGCCACAGGAGGGCAGGGACACCCCTCCTACGAGCAGTACTTC. It codes for CATGGQGHPSYEQYF.

The V call is TRBV12-3 or TRBV12-4, the J call TRBJ1-6; a weak D match, TRBD1 (6 bases). The V end lost 4 bases, the J end lost 8 bases, and 18 bases lay between the germline ends. The CDR3 contains 16 residues. Written as DNA, the CDR3 is TGTGCCAGCAGTTCCCGGGCGGGGGGCTCGTATTCACCCCTCCACTTT. It yields the protein CASSSRAGGSYSPLHF.

V and J are TRBV29-1 and TRBJ2-7; unclear D gene. Per the germline V gene, CDR1 is SQVTM and CDR2 is ANQGSEA. Trimming took off 6 bases at V and 0 bases at J, with 9 bases between the two ends. This CDR3 has 12 residues. CDR3 sequence reads: CSVENFSYEQYF. Here the CDR3 DNA reads TGCAGCGTAGAAAACTTCTCCTACGAGCAGTACTTC.

This clonotype was detected many times. The chain employs TRBV7-9 and TRBJ2-2, with a weak D call TRBD1 (6 bases). Germline loops: CDR1 SEHNR, CDR2 FQNEAQ (reference sequence). V was cut by 4 bases and J by 2 bases, with 11 bases left in between. The CDR3 is 15 residues long. The CDR3 nucleotides read TGTGCCAGCAGCTACGGGACAAGAAACACCGGGGAGCTGTTTTTT. Protein product: CASSYGTRNTGELFF.

The chain joins TRBV12-3 or TRBV12-4 to TRBJ1-4; D gene unclear. CDR3 size: 15 residues. The V gene lost 5 bases and the J gene lost 8 bases, with 18 bases spanning the gap. The CDR3 here is CASSPLGLAGEKLFF. The CDR3, as DNA: TGTGCCAGCAGTCCCTTGGGGTTGGCAGGCGAAAAACTGTTTTTT.

V gene TRBV20-1 combines with J gene TRBJ1-2; D may be TRBD1 (6 bases). This CDR3 has 14 residues. CDR1 and CDR2 from the germline V gene are DFQATT and SNEGSKA (reference sequence). Trimming stripped 1 base from V and 7 bases from J, with 16 bases between. CDR3 DNA: TGCAGTGCTAGAGTAAGGGGGGGACGATTTGGCTACACCTTC. It codes for CSARVRGGRFGYTF.

This clonotype has only a few counts. J is TRBJ2-7 and V is TRBV2, with 11 bases fitting TRBD1. Per germline, CDR1 SNHLY and CDR2 FYNNEI. The CDR3 spans 17 residues. The trim removed 3 bases at V and 3 bases at J, leaving 10 bases unmatched. CDR3 in DNA: TGTGCCAGCAGTGACCCGGGCCGGGACAGGGGGAACTACGAGCAGTACTTC. Translation: CASSDPGRDRGNYEQYF.

This clonotype has just a few counts. V is TRBV7-2 and J is TRBJ2-7; D is ambiguous. V gave up 1 base and J gave up 13 bases, with 17 bases separating them. There are 13 residues in the CDR3. Looked up from germline, CDR1 is SGHTA and CDR2 is FQGNSA. This chain's CDR3 is CASSLGGIGALYF. In nucleotides, the CDR3 is TGTGCCAGCAGCTTAGGGGGTATAGGAGCCCTCTACTTC.

In its sample, this clonotype was seen a few times. The chain recombines TRBV7-8 with TRBJ2-3; TRBD2 agrees at 8 bases. Germline CDR1 SGHVS, CDR2 FQNEAQ. V lost 0 bases to trimming and J lost 3 bases; unmatched junction nucleotides: 17. The CDR3 extends over 20 amino acids. In DNA, the CDR3 is TGTGCCAGCAGCTTAGCTTTCTCAAAGGGGAGCGGGGGACCTACAGATACGCAGTATTTT. Its protein is CASSLAFSKGSGGPTDTQYF.